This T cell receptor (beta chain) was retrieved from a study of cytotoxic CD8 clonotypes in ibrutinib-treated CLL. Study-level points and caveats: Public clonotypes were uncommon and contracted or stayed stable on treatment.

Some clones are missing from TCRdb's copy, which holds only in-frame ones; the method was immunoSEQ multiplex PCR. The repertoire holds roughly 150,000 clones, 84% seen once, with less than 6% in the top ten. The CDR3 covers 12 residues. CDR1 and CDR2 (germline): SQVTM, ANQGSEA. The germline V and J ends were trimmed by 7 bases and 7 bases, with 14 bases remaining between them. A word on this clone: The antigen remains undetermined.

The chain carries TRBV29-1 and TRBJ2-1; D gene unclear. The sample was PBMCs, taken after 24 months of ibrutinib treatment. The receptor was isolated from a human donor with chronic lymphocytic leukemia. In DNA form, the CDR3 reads TGCAGCGCGCAATATTTAGCTAATGAGCAGTTCTTC. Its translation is CSAQYLANEQFF.